This is a list of T cell receptor beta chains from one sample in a study of T cell responses to AZD1222 COVID-19 vaccine. Profiled with immunoSEQ multiplex PCR; TCRdb holds only in-frame clones, not every one. The sample lists 79,000 or so clones; roughly 89% were seen once. Sequenced here: peripheral blood, sampled 28 days after the second AZD1222 dose. These receptor sequences come from an adult who received the AZD1222 COVID-19 vaccine. The CDR3 runs from the conserved cysteine through the conserved F or W. Fields, in order: clone size, V gene, J gene, D gene, CDR3 length, CDR3 protein, CDR3 DNA. The D gene is left open where the match is weak. Only part of the rows carry a size: once, few, many, or a class if the clone is expanded.

NA	TRBV4-2	TRBJ1-2	NA	12	CASSQENGGYTF	TGTGCCAGCAGCCAAGAGAATGGAGGCTACACCTTC
NA	TRBV6-6	TRBJ1-3	NA	17	CASSQIRDLLPGNTIYF	TGTGCCAGCAGTCAAATTCGGGACCTACTGCCTGGAAACACCATATATTTT
NA	TRBV7-9	TRBJ2-1	TRBD2	16	CASSDARTREDNEQFF	TGTGCCAGCAGCGATGCCCGGACTAGGGAGGACAATGAGCAGTTCTTC
NA	TRBV28	TRBJ1-5	NA	15	CASPSRGISNQPQHF	TGTGCCAGCCCAAGCCGGGGAATAAGCAATCAGCCCCAGCATTTT
NA	TRBV4-1	TRBJ2-2	NA	13	CASSPRPTGELFF	TGCGCCAGCTCCCCGAGACCTACCGGGGAGCTGTTTTTT
NA	TRBV30	TRBJ1-2	NA	12	CAWSVAPYGYTF	TGTGCCTGGAGTGTAGCCCCCTATGGCTACACCTTC
NA	TRBV19	TRBJ1-2	TRBD1	15	CASSIKTGTGLGYTF	TGTGCCAGTAGTATAAAAACCGGGACAGGGCTTGGCTACACCTTC
NA	TRBV19	TRBJ2-4	NA	15	CASSIPRVAKNIQYF	TGTGCCAGTAGTATACCCAGGGTAGCCAAAAACATTCAGTACTTC
NA	TRBV6-2/TRBV6-3	TRBJ1-1	NA	14	CASSYWVSGTEAFF	TGTGCCAGCAGTTACTGGGTTTCGGGCACTGAAGCTTTCTTT
NA	TRBV27	TRBJ2-2	NA	11	CASSFQGELFF	TGTGCCAGCAGTTTTCAAGGGGAGCTGTTTTTT
NA	TRBV6-2/TRBV6-3	TRBJ2-5	TRBD2	17	CASSMSGEGLAGETQYF	TGTGCCAGCAGTATGTCGGGGGAAGGACTAGCGGGGGAGACCCAGTACTTC
once	TRBV7-8	TRBJ2-2	NA	12	CASSLQTGELFF	TGTGCCAGCAGCTTACAGACCGGGGAGCTGTTTTTT
NA	TRBV18	TRBJ1-5	TRBD1	14	CASSRDRGRQPQHF	TGTGCCAGCTCACGAGACAGGGGGCGTCAGCCCCAGCATTTT
NA	TRBV5-5	TRBJ2-2	NA	16	CASSLSRGESTGELFF	TGTGCCAGCAGCTTGTCGAGAGGGGAGAGCACCGGGGAGCTGTTTTTT
NA	TRBV12-3/TRBV12-4	TRBJ1-4	NA	13	CASSSQQGAKLFF	TGTGCCAGCAGCTCACAACAGGGTGCGAAACTGTTTTTT
NA	TRBV3-1/TRBV3-2	TRBJ2-7	TRBD2	15	CASSHRLAGAYEQYF	TGTGCCAGCAGCCATCGACTAGCGGGGGCCTACGAGCAGTACTTC
NA	TRBV23-1	TRBJ1-2	NA	15	CASSRRGSWLSGYTF	TGCGCCAGCAGTCGGAGGGGGTCATGGCTCTCAGGCTACACCTTC
NA	TRBV19	TRBJ2-3	NA	15	CASSAWRGGTDTQYF	TGTGCCAGTAGTGCTTGGAGGGGGGGCACAGATACGCAGTATTTT
few	TRBV10-3	TRBJ2-4	NA	20	CAISETGSHQRNIAKNIQYF	TGTGCCATCAGTGAAACTGGCTCGCACCAACGAAATATAGCCAAAAACATTCAGTACTTC
NA	TRBV3-1/TRBV3-2	TRBJ1-1	NA	13	CASLKRGGTEAFF	TGTGCCAGCCTAAAAAGGGGAGGCACTGAAGCTTTCTTT
NA	TRBV2	TRBJ2-3	TRBD2	15	CASSELAGSTDTQYF	TGTGCCAGCAGTGAACTAGCGGGTAGCACAGATACGCAGTATTTT
once	TRBV7-3	TRBJ2-2	TRBD1	20	CASSLNPLGQGPTNTGELFF	TGTGCCAGCAGCTTAAATCCCCTCGGACAGGGACCAACGAACACCGGGGAGCTGTTTTTT
NA	TRBV19	TRBJ1-5	TRBD1	14	CASSQGAGNQPQHF	TGTGCCAGTTCCCAGGGGGCGGGCAATCAGCCCCAGCATTTT
NA	TRBV6-5	TRBJ1-3	NA	15	CASSYSNRPGNTIYF	TGTGCCAGCAGTTACTCGAATAGACCCGGAAACACCATATATTTT
NA	TRBV2	TRBJ1-5	NA	17	CASREPGPWRSNQPQHF	TGTGCCAGCAGAGAACCGGGCCCCTGGCGTAGCAATCAGCCCCAGCATTTT
NA	TRBV27	TRBJ2-1	NA	17	CASSLSTPGSSYNEQFF	TGTGCCAGCAGTTTATCGACCCCGGGATCCTCCTACAATGAGCAGTTCTTC
few	TRBV6-4	TRBJ2-1	TRBD2	15	CASSQDGGGGNEQFF	TGTGCCAGCAGCCAAGACGGGGGGGGAGGCAATGAGCAGTTCTTC
NA	TRBV5-4	TRBJ2-1	TRBD2	15	CASSQGLSGGDEQFF	TGTGCCAGCAGCCAGGGACTATCCGGCGGGGATGAGCAGTTCTTC
NA	TRBV5-1	TRBJ1-6	NA	15	CASSLEHPRDSPLHF	TGCGCCAGCAGCTTGGAACACCCCAGGGATTCACCCCTCCACTTT
NA	TRBV11-1	TRBJ2-1	TRBD2	19	CASSLASPSSGGSYNEQFF	TGTGCCAGCAGCTTAGCGTCACCCTCTAGCGGGGGGTCTTACAATGAGCAGTTCTTC
NA	TRBV19	TRBJ1-1	TRBD1	16	CASSSMDRGIRTEAFF	TGTGCCAGTAGTAGCATGGACAGGGGGATTCGGACTGAAGCTTTCTTT
NA	TRBV14	TRBJ2-3	TRBD2	13	CASSGTITDTQYF	TGTGCCAGCAGCGGGACTATCACAGATACGCAGTATTTT
NA	TRBV25-1	TRBJ1-1	TRBD1	15	CASSDAGQGDTEAFF	TGTGCCAGCAGTGACGCCGGACAGGGTGACACTGAAGCTTTCTTT
NA	TRBV7-2	TRBJ2-5	NA	12	CASSLPRETQYF	TGTGCCAGCAGCTTACCCCGGGAGACCCAGTACTTC
NA	TRBV2	TRBJ1-4	NA	14	CASSVGSSREKLFF	TGTGCCAGCAGTGTGGGGTCGAGCCGCGAAAAACTGTTTTTT
NA	TRBV7-8	TRBJ2-7	TRBD1	14	CASSSGTVSYEQYF	TGTGCCAGCAGCTCCGGGACAGTCTCCTACGAGCAGTACTTC
NA	TRBV29-1	TRBJ2-2	NA	13	CSVVTPNTGELFF	TGCAGCGTTGTTACCCCGAACACCGGGGAGCTGTTTTTT
NA	TRBV9	TRBJ2-7	NA	14	CASSVEASSYEQYF	TGTGCCAGCAGCGTAGAGGCCAGCTCCTACGAGCAGTACTTC
NA	TRBV19	TRBJ1-1	NA	14	CASSIGGENTEAFF	TGTGCCAGTAGTATAGGAGGGGAGAACACTGAAGCTTTCTTT
NA	TRBV10-3	TRBJ1-1	NA	13	CAINNARETEAFF	TGTGCCATCAATAATGCCCGGGAGACTGAAGCTTTCTTT
once	TRBV19	TRBJ1-3	TRBD1	15	CASRPTGASGNTIYF	TGTGCCAGTAGACCTACAGGGGCGTCCGGAAACACCATATATTTT
once	TRBV4-2	TRBJ2-1	NA	12	CASSQEGNEQFF	TGTGCCAGCAGCCAAGAAGGAAATGAGCAGTTCTTC
NA	TRBV4-1	TRBJ1-2	NA	15	CASSPGTSLGYGYTF	TGCGCCAGCAGCCCGGGGACATCCTTGGGCTATGGCTACACCTTC
few	TRBV10-1	TRBJ1-3	TRBD1	16	CASSDPGQGFGNTIYF	TGCGCCAGCAGTGATCCGGGACAGGGGTTTGGAAACACCATATATTTT
NA	TRBV15	TRBJ2-5	NA	13	CATSRSPQETQYF	TGTGCCACCAGCAGATCCCCTCAAGAGACCCAGTACTTC
NA	TRBV4-1	TRBJ2-1	TRBD2	16	CASSQRTSGGNNEQFF	TGCGCCAGCAGCCAGCGGACTAGCGGGGGGAACAATGAGCAGTTCTTC
once	TRBV6-1	TRBJ2-3	NA	17	CASSEAGKRFRTDTQYF	TGTGCCAGCAGTGAAGCGGGGAAACGGTTCCGCACAGATACGCAGTATTTT
once	TRBV24-1	TRBJ1-6	TRBD1	13	CATSGTVNSPLHF	TGTGCCACATCCGGGACAGTGAATTCACCCCTCCACTTT
once	TRBV9	TRBJ2-3	TRBD1	15	CASSSDRGKIDTQYF	TGTGCCAGCAGCTCGGACAGGGGGAAGATAGATACGCAGTATTTT
NA	TRBV4-1	TRBJ1-5	NA	15	CASSQGTGGNQPQHF	TGCGCCAGCAGCCAAGGGACGGGGGGCAATCAGCCCCAGCATTTT
NA	TRBV5-6	TRBJ2-3	TRBD1	16	CASSVRDRPLTDTQYF	TGTGCCAGCAGCGTACGGGACAGACCACTCACAGATACGCAGTATTTT
NA	TRBV5-1	TRBJ2-3	NA	13	CASSLASADTQYF	TGCGCCAGCAGCTTGGCTAGTGCAGATACGCAGTATTTT
NA	TRBV3-1/TRBV3-2	TRBJ1-3	NA	11	CASSGGNTIYF	TGTGCCAGCAGCGGGGGAAACACCATATATTTT
NA	TRBV19	TRBJ1-1	NA	15	CASSSSGGGSTEAFF	TGTGCCAGTAGTAGTTCGGGGGGAGGGAGCACTGAAGCTTTCTTT
NA	TRBV3-1/TRBV3-2	TRBJ1-3	NA	13	CASSPNSRNTIYF	TGTGCCAGCAGCCCCAACTCACGGAACACCATATATTTT